These T cell receptor beta chains were read from a single sample in a study of blood T cell repertoires in COVID-19. TCRdb's copy holds only in-frame clones and misses some; the assay was immunoSEQ multiplex PCR. Of 160,000 or so clones listed, approximately 79% are singletons. The sample taken for sequencing was peripheral blood. The source of these receptors is a woman aged 60-75 years with COVID-19, enrolled during active disease. Both conserved end residues are part of each CDR3. Clone size is stated in some rows and not others, as once, few, many or a class when expanded.

J gene: TRBJ2-4
clone size: NA
V gene: TRBV21-1
CDR3 protein: CASSKPGQGYIQYF

J gene: TRBJ2-3
clone size: NA
V gene: TRBV24-1
CDR3 protein: CATSDWTGDSTDTQYF

J gene: TRBJ1-2
clone size: NA
V gene: TRBV18
CDR3 protein: CASSPGSAQDYGYTF

J gene: TRBJ1-5
clone size: NA
V gene: TRBV7-9
CDR3 protein: CASSRGQGNQPQHF

J gene: TRBJ2-6
clone size: once
V gene: TRBV19
CDR3 protein: CASSLSNSGANVLTF

J gene: TRBJ2-7
clone size: NA
V gene: TRBV27
CDR3 protein: CASRAWTAPGNF

J gene: TRBJ1-4
clone size: NA
V gene: TRBV19
CDR3 protein: CASSRGLSNEKLFF

J gene: TRBJ1-4
clone size: NA
V gene: TRBV10-3
CDR3 protein: CAISESPQYATNEKLFF

J gene: TRBJ1-2
clone size: NA
V gene: TRBV11-2
CDR3 protein: CASSLGQGGSYGYTF

J gene: TRBJ2-7
clone size: NA
V gene: TRBV6-2/TRBV6-3
CDR3 protein: CASSPFWRTTNEQYF

J gene: TRBJ1-6
clone size: NA
V gene: TRBV6-1
CDR3 protein: CASSALSGTGSVSLHF

J gene: TRBJ2-1
clone size: NA
V gene: TRBV4-1
CDR3 protein: CASSQEGLAGYNEQFF

J gene: TRBJ2-5
clone size: NA
V gene: TRBV3-1/TRBV3-2
CDR3 protein: CASSNNLETQYF

J gene: TRBJ1-1
clone size: NA
V gene: TRBV6-5
CDR3 protein: CASQTVGNTEAFF

J gene: TRBJ2-1
clone size: few
V gene: TRBV19
CDR3 protein: CASSTRLAGYNEQFF

J gene: TRBJ2-3
clone size: NA
V gene: TRBV5-5
CDR3 protein: CASRGGGTDTQYF

J gene: TRBJ1-3
clone size: NA
V gene: TRBV5-5
CDR3 protein: CASSLEGQGAINTIYF

J gene: TRBJ2-3
clone size: NA
V gene: TRBV5-6
CDR3 protein: CASSFFGRGRADTQYF

J gene: TRBJ1-1
clone size: NA
V gene: TRBV7-9
CDR3 protein: CASSGGAGGTEAFF

J gene: TRBJ1-5
clone size: NA
V gene: TRBV20-1
CDR3 protein: CSASREGDQPQHF

J gene: TRBJ2-2
clone size: NA
V gene: TRBV19
CDR3 protein: CASSQRGTGYTGELFF

J gene: TRBJ2-3
clone size: NA
V gene: TRBV5-8
CDR3 protein: CASSLIRQAWKDTDTQYF

J gene: TRBJ1-2
clone size: NA
V gene: TRBV12-3/TRBV12-4
CDR3 protein: CASGRDRVGGYTF

J gene: TRBJ1-5
clone size: NA
V gene: TRBV28
CDR3 protein: CASRPPQGFGQPQHF

J gene: TRBJ1-4
clone size: NA
V gene: TRBV10-3
CDR3 protein: CAISEEGQREKLFF

J gene: TRBJ2-5
clone size: NA
V gene: TRBV29-1
CDR3 protein: CSVGLQAQETQYF